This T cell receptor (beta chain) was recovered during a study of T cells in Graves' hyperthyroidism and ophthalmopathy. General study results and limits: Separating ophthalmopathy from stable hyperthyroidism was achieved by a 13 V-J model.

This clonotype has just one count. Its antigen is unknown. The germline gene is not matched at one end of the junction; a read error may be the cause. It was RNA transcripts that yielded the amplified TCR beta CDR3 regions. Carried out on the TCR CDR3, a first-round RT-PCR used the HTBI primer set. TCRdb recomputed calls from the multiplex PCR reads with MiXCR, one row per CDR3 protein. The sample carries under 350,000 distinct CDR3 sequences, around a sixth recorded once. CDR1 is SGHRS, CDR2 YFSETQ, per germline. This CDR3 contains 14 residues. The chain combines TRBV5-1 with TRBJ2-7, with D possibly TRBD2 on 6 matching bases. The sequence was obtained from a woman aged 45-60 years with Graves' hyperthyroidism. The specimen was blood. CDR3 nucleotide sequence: TGCGCCAACAGCTTGGAAGGAGGGAACTACGAGCAGTACTTC. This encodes CANSLEGGNYEQYF.